Listed here is a single T cell receptor (beta chain). Generated by immunoSEQ multiplex PCR, the TCRdb table keeps only in-frame clones and is missing some. The sample holds around 300,000 clones, 75% to 90% seen once. Germline-derived CDR1 and CDR2 are LGHDT and YNNKEL (reference sequence). The CDR3 totals 13 residues. With 5 bases clipped from V and 6 bases from J, the junction kept 4 bases outside the gene matches. The record originates from a study of blood T cell repertoires in COVID-19. Study-level background: Nucleic acid was either cDNA or gDNA, and it came from T cells, B-cell-depleted T cells, or PBMCs.

All enrollees were about 18 to 89 years old and from fewer than 25 US areas. Membership in each cohort depended on participant-reported clinical history. The TCR sequence derives from a woman younger than 30 who had recovered from COVID-19. Material for sequencing was PBMCs or T cells enriched from blood (not recorded which). The rearrangement joins TRBV3-1 (or the pseudogene TRBV3-2) to TRBJ2-3; 8 nucleotides match TRBD2. The CDR3 protein is CASSSRGGDTQYF. The CDR3 region has the DNA TGTGCCAGCAGCTCCCGCGGGGGGGATACGCAGTATTTT.